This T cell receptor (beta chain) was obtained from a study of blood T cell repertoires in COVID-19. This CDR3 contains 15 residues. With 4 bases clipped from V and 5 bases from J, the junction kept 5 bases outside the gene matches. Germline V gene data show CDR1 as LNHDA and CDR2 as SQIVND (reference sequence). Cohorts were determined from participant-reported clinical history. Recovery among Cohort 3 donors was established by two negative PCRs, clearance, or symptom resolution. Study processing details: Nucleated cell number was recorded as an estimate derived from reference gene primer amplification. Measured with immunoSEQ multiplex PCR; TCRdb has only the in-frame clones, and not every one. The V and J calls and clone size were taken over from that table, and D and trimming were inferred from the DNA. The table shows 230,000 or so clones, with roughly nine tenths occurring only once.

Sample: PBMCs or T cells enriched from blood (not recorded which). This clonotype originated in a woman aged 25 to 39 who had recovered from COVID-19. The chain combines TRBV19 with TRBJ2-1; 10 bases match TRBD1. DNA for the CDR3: TGTGCCAGTAGTACGACAGGGGGCCGAGACAATGAGCAGTTCTTC. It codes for CASSTTGGRDNEQFF.